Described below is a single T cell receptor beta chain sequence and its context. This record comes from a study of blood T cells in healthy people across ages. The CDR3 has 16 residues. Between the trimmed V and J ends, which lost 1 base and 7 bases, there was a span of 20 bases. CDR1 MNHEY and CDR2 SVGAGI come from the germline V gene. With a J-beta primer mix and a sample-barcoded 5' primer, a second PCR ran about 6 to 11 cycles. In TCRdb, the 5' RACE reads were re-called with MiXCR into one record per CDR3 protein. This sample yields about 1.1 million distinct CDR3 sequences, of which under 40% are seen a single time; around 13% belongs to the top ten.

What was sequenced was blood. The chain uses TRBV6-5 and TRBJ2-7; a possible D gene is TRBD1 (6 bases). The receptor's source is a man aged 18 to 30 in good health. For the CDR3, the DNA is TGTGCCAGCAGTTACTTGCCTGGGACACCCTACAATGAGCAGTACTTC. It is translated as CASSYLPGTPYNEQYF.